This T cell receptor beta chain was retrieved from a study of cytomegalovirus exposure and HLA in healthy donors. The study ran its PCR with 60 Vbeta and 13 Jbeta primers. This table comes from immunoSEQ multiplex PCR, and its TCRdb copy is limited to in-frame clones, with some not included. This table holds under 250,000 clones, around 76% found once. CDR3 length: 14 residues. V lost 5 bases and J lost 2; bases outside the gene matches: 5. Germline CDR1 SGHTA, CDR2 FQGNSA. This chain links TRBV7-2 with TRBJ2-7; 8 bases align to TRBD1. The specimen sequenced was PBMCs. The receptor was derived from a man aged 40-49 years in good health and CMV-seropositive. CDR3 sequence reads: CASSTKTGAYEQYF. In nucleotides, the CDR3 is TGTGCCAGCAGCACCAAGACAGGGGCCTACGAGCAGTACTTC.